The 30 T cell receptor beta chains listed next were all sequenced from one sample in a study of read filtering for tumor transcriptome and immune sequencing. Molecular barcoded adaptors covering alpha/delta and beta/gamma chains were used on around 370 ng RNA. TCRdb analysed the reads with MiXCR anew, one entry per CDR3 protein. The sample shows under 150,000 distinct CDR3 sequences, less than 15% of them seen only once. The specimen sequenced was a population of CD138-negative cells sorted from bone marrow. The receptors derive from a donor over 35 with multiple myeloma.

There are many counts of this clonotype. The chain links TRBV6-5 to TRBJ2-7; TRBD2 agrees at 8 bases. CDR3 length equals 16 residues. Trimming took 6 bases from V and 5 from J; bases not matched to a gene: 15. Germline V gives CDR1 MNHEY, CDR2 SVGAGI. In nucleotides, the CDR3 is TGTGCCAGCAGGGGGGGGACTAGGAATCCCCGCCACGAGCAGTACTTC. This sequence encodes CASRGGTRNPRHEQYF.

This clonotype was observed many times. The rearrangement uses TRBV6-6 and TRBJ2-1, with no clear D. Germline V gene lookup returns CDR1 MNHNY and CDR2 SVGAGI (reference sequence). The CDR3 is made up of 13 amino acids. Trimming stripped 7 bases from V and 9 bases from J, with 16 bases between. This chain's CDR3 is CASMNSPGPEQFF. The CDR3 DNA sequence: TGTGCCAGCATGAATAGCCCCGGCCCTGAGCAGTTCTTC.

This rearrangement joins TRBV7-8 to TRBJ1-6, with TRBD1 identical over 8 bases. Germline CDR1 reads SGHVS; CDR2 reads FQNEAQ. With 4 bases clipped from V and 2 bases from J, the junction kept 4 bases outside the gene matches. The CDR3 contains 16 residues. CDR3 in DNA: TGTGCCAGCAGCTCCTCAGGGGGCCCCTATAATTCACCCCTCCACTTT. Translating gives CASSSSGGPYNSPLHF.

This clonotype has ten or more counts. The rearrangement uses TRBV27 and TRBJ2-7; perhaps D is TRBD1 or TRBD2 (5 bases each). In germline, CDR1 is MNHEY, CDR2 SMNVEV (reference sequence). Trimming shortened V by 2 bases and J by 6 bases, and 11 bases separated the two germline ends. The CDR3 sequence is 13 residues long. CDR3 sequence: CASSLRGSVEQYF. The CDR3, as DNA: TGTGCCAGCAGTTTACGGGGCTCGGTCGAGCAGTACTTC.

This clonotype was detected ten times or more. The CDR3 is CASSPDGRYNSPLHF. The CDR3 DNA reads as TGTGCCAGCAGTCCGGACGGACGCTATAATTCACCCCTCCACTTT. This rearrangement joins TRBV5-6 to TRBJ1-6; no clear D. The germline V and J ends were trimmed by 5 bases and 3 bases, with 12 bases remaining between them. Germline CDR1 is SGHDT and CDR2 is YYEEEE. This CDR3 is built from 15 residues.

This clonotype was seen ten or more times. The gene calls are TRBV10-3 and TRBJ2-5; D might be TRBD1 or TRBD2, each matching 5 bases. Germline V gene sequence: CDR1 ENHRY, CDR2 SYGVKD. Trimming removed 9 bases from V and 2 bases from J, with 13 bases in between. The length of the CDR3 is 13 residues. CDR3 nucleotide sequence: TGTGCCATAGCCGAGGGGAGTCAAGAGACCCAGTACTTC. As protein: CAIAEGSQETQYF.

This clonotype was detected ten times or more. The chain is built from TRBV5-1 and TRBJ2-7, with 7 bases matching TRBD1. The trim removed 4 bases at V and 0 bases at J, leaving 4 bases unmatched. Per germline, CDR1 SGHRS and CDR2 YFSETQ. This CDR3 is built from 14 residues. The DNA for the CDR3 is TGCGCCAGCAGCCACCGGGACAGCTCCTACGAGCAGTACTTC. Translation: CASSHRDSSYEQYF. Full variable domain (remainder filled in from reference TRBV5-1 and TRBJ2-7): KAGVTQTPRYLIKTRGQQVTLSCSPISGHRSVSWYQQTPGQGLQFLFEYFSETQRNKGNFPGRFSGRQFSNSRSEMNVSTLELGDSALYLCASSHRDSSYEQYFGPGTRLTVT.

This clonotype was found a few times. A read error is possible here, since a much larger clone lies one base away. The chain links TRBV6-2 or TRBV6-3 to TRBJ2-7; TRBD2 is a possible D gene (6 bases). The V end lost 8 bases, the J end lost 2 bases, and 19 bases lay between the germline ends. Looked up from germline, CDR1 is MNHEY and CDR2 is SVGEGT. The CDR3 is 15 residues long. This chain's CDR3 is CASGRDFPSPYEQYF. In DNA, the CDR3 is TGTGCCAGCGGACGGGACTTTCCGAGCCCCTACGAGCAGTACTTC.

The gene calls are TRBV20-1 and TRBJ2-5; 7 positions match TRBD1. The CDR3 runs to 13 residues. V was clipped by 6 bases and J by 4 bases; unmatched bases: 8. CDR1 is DFQATT, CDR2 SNEGSKA, per germline (reference sequence). CDR3 amino acids: CSATPTGLETQYF. Here the CDR3 DNA reads TGCAGTGCAACCCCGACAGGGTTAGAGACCCAGTACTTC.

This clonotype was picked up many times. The chain links TRBV5-1 to TRBJ2-3; D gene uncertain. The V gene's germline CDR1 is SGHRS and CDR2 YFSETQ. CDR3 length equals 13 residues. Trimming took off 4 bases at V and 4 bases at J, with 10 bases between the two ends. DNA for the CDR3: TGCGCCAGCAGCCCGGAGTTCGCAGATACGCAGTATTTT. It translates to CASSPEFADTQYF.

This clonotype was observed at least ten times. The J gene is TRBJ1-1, the V gene TRBV6-5, with TRBD1 identical over 8 bases. With V trimmed by 6 bases and J by 2 bases, 5 bases remained unmatched. Germline lookup yields CDR1 MNHEY and CDR2 SVGAGI. This CDR3 has 14 residues. CDR3 residues: CASRIDRGNTEAFF. As DNA, the CDR3 is TGTGCCAGCAGAATCGACAGGGGTAACACTGAAGCTTTCTTT.

This rearrangement joins TRBV11-2 to TRBJ2-7, with a tentative D call TRBD2 (6 bases). This CDR3 has 15 residues. CDR1 is SGHAT, CDR2 FQNNGV, per germline. V lost 6 bases, J lost 6 bases, and 21 bases lay in between. The CDR3 DNA is TGTGCCAGCAGTCCCGAGGCCGGGGGTTCTTCCGAGCAGTACTTC. Translating gives CASSPEAGGSSEQYF.

Ten or more counts support this clonotype. The chain is built from TRBV20-1 and TRBJ2-1; 10 bases are shared with TRBD2. Looked up from germline, CDR1 is DFQATT and CDR2 is SNEGSKA (reference sequence). The CDR3 length is 15 residues. V was clipped by 5 bases and J by 6 bases; unmatched bases: 10. The DNA for the CDR3 is TGCAGTGCTCCAAATAGCGGGAGGAGGTTCAATGAGCAGTTCTTC. Its protein is CSAPNSGRRFNEQFF.

This clonotype was detected ten times or more. V is TRBV15 and J is TRBJ2-1, with D possibly being TRBD1 or TRBD2 (6 bases each). Trimming left V 5 bases short and J 5 bases short, with 13 bases between. The CDR3 has 14 residues. Germline V gene data show CDR1 as LNHNV and CDR2 as YYDKDF (reference sequence). The CDR3 DNA sequence: TGTGCCACCAGCCCAGGGGAGGTCGACAATGAGCAGTTCTTC. Amino acid sequence: CATSPGEVDNEQFF.

Notes on this clonotype: A much more abundant neighbour one base away suggests this may be a read error. The rearrangement uses TRBV19 and TRBJ2-3; 8 bases match TRBD2. Trimming cost V 6 bases and J 5 bases; bases outside gene matches: 10. This CDR3 region has 15 residues. CDR1 is LNHDA and CDR2 is SQIVND in the germline V gene (reference sequence). CDR3 in DNA: TGTGCCAGTAGGACGAAAGCGGGAGCGAGAGATACGCAGTATTTT. This sequence encodes CASRTKAGARDTQYF.

The sample holds many counts of this clonotype. The V and J genes are TRBV7-9 and TRBJ2-1; 15 positions match TRBD2. CDR1 and CDR2 (germline): SEHNR, FQNEAQ (reference sequence). The CDR3 contains 18 residues. J was trimmed by 0 bases and V by 5 bases; bases with no gene match: 5. The DNA for the CDR3 is TGTGCCAGCAGCCGGACTAGCGGGAGGGGCCTCTCCTACAATGAGCAGTTCTTC. Amino acid sequence: CASSRTSGRGLSYNEQFF. Combining the CDR3 with reference TRBV7-9 and TRBJ2-1 gives the whole variable domain DTGVSQNPRHKITKRGQNVTFRCDPISEHNRLYWYRQTLGQGPEFLTYFQNEAQLEKSRLLSDRFSAERPKGSFSTLEIQRTEQGDSAMYLCASSRTSGRGLSYNEQFFGPGTRLTVL.

This clonotype was detected many times. The V call is TRBV27, the J call TRBJ2-7, with 7 nucleotides matching TRBD1. V was clipped by 5 bases and J by 3 bases; unmatched bases: 4. CDR3 length: 13 residues. CDR1 and CDR2 from the germline V gene are MNHEY and SMNVEV (reference sequence). The CDR3, as DNA: TGTGCCAGCAGTATCGACAGGGACTACGAGCAGTACTTC. Translating gives CASSIDRDYEQYF.

At least ten counts were recorded for this clonotype. The chain recombines TRBV2 with TRBJ2-3; 10 bases align to TRBD1. The CDR3 extends over 14 amino acids. Per the germline V gene, CDR1 is SNHLY and CDR2 is FYNNEI. The V and J ends lost 8 bases and 3 bases, in that order; junction bases with no gene match: 5. As DNA, the CDR3 is TGTGCCAGCGTCCGGGACAGGGGTACAGATACGCAGTATTTT. This codes for CASVRDRGTDTQYF.

In its sample, this clonotype was seen many times. This chain links TRBV7-8 with TRBJ2-1, with D perhaps TRBD1 (6 bases). Deletions cut 0 bases from V and 12 bases from J, with 15 bases between. The CDR3 has 14 amino acids. Germline CDR1 and CDR2: SGHVS and FQNEAQ. CDR3 in amino acids: CASSLAAGVGWQFF. The CDR3, as DNA: TGTGCCAGCAGCTTAGCGGCAGGGGTTGGATGGCAGTTCTTC. The full variable domain, rest sourced from reference TRBV7-8 and TRBJ2-1, is GAGVSQSPRYKVAKRGQDVALRCDPISGHVSLFWYQQALGQGPEFLTYFQNEAQLDKSGLPSDRFFAERPEGSVSTLKIQRTQQEDSAVYLCASSLAAGVGWQFFGPGTRLTVL.

This clonotype was picked up many times. The chain joins TRBV30 to TRBJ2-1; D call uncertain. The CDR3 has 14 residues. Per the germline V gene, CDR1 is GTSNPN and CDR2 is SVGIG (reference sequence). V dropped 0 bases and J dropped 3 bases, with 9 bases sitting between them. The CDR3 DNA reads as TGTGCCTGGAGTGTACACGGTATCTACAATGAGCAGTTCTTC. Translated, it gives CAWSVHGIYNEQFF. Using reference TRBV30 and TRBJ2-1 for the parts outside the CDR3, the full variable domain is SQTIHQWPATLVQPVGSPLSLECTVEGTSNPNLYWYRQAAGRGLQLLFYSVGIGQISSEVPQNLSASRPQDRQFILSSKKLLLSDSGFYLCAWSVHGIYNEQFFGPGTRLTVL.

This sequence joins TRBV5-1 and TRBJ2-6, with 16 positions matching TRBD2. V dropped 4 bases and J dropped 2; count of bases not matched to a gene: 3. CDR3 size: 18 residues. From germline, CDR1 is SGHRS and CDR2 YFSETQ. CDR3 region: CASSAGLAGGPGANVLTF. As DNA, the CDR3 is TGCGCCAGCAGCGCGGGACTAGCGGGAGGGCCTGGGGCCAACGTCCTGACTTTC.

This clonotype was recorded many times. The gene calls are TRBV12-5 and TRBJ2-1; 9 nucleotides line up with TRBD1. CDR1 is LGHNT and CDR2 is FRNRAP in the germline V gene. The CDR3 loop spans 16 amino acids. With V trimmed by 6 bases and J by 4 bases, 10 bases remained unmatched. The CDR3 nucleotides read TGTGCTAGTGGCCGCTTTACAGGGGGCACTTACAATGAGCAGTTCTTC. Translated, it gives CASGRFTGGTYNEQFF. The variable domain in full, completed from reference TRBV12-5 and TRBJ2-1, reads DARVTQTPRHKVTEMGQEVTMRCQPILGHNTVFWYRQTMMQGLELLAYFRNRAPLDDSGMPKDRFSAEMPDATLATLKIQPSEPRDSAVYFCASGRFTGGTYNEQFFGPGTRLTVL.

On this clonotype: This may arise from a read error, as a much more abundant clone is one base away. J is TRBJ2-1 and V is TRBV20-1, with D tentatively TRBD2 (5 bases). The CDR3 loop spans 15 amino acids. Germline CDR1 DFQATT, CDR2 SNEGSKA (reference sequence). DNA of the CDR3: TGCAGTGCTAGAGTTATGGGAGTTCGGTACAATGGGCAGTTCTTC. This codes for CSARVMGVRYNGQFF.

This clonotype was picked up many times. CDR3: CASKDRVGNQPQHF. CDR3 bases: TGTGCCAGCAAGGACAGGGTTGGCAATCAGCCCCAGCATTTT. The rearrangement uses TRBV2 and TRBJ1-5; 8 nucleotides line up with TRBD1. Looked up from germline, CDR1 is SNHLY and CDR2 is FYNNEI. The CDR3 contains 14 residues. V dropped 7 bases and J dropped 2; count of bases not matched to a gene: 4. The entire variable domain, with the rest obtained from reference TRBV2 and TRBJ1-5, is as follows: EPEVTQTPSHQVTQMGQEVILRCVPISNHLYFYWYRQILGQKVEFLVSFYNNEISEKSEIFDDQFSVERPDGSNFTLKIRSTKLEDSAMYFCASKDRVGNQPQHFGDGTRLSIL.

At least ten counts were recorded for this clonotype. The chain couples TRBV5-6 to TRBJ2-7, with no clear D. Germline V gene sequence: CDR1 SGHDT, CDR2 YYEEEE. V dropped 0 bases and J dropped 2 bases, with 3 bases sitting between them. The CDR3 extends over 12 amino acids. CDR3: CASSLGAYEQYF. For the CDR3, the DNA is TGTGCCAGCAGCTTGGGCGCCTACGAGCAGTACTTC.

There are many counts of this clonotype. The chain links TRBV20-1 to TRBJ2-1; no definite D call. The germline V and J ends were trimmed by 3 bases and 0 bases, with 6 bases remaining between them. The CDR3 is 13 amino acids. The germline gives CDR1 DFQATT, CDR2 SNEGSKA (reference sequence). The CDR3: CSARQSSYNEQFF. In nucleotides, the CDR3 is TGCAGTGCTAGGCAGAGCTCCTACAATGAGCAGTTCTTC.

This clonotype was seen many times. This sequence joins TRBV6-5 and TRBJ1-1; no firm D call. Trimming left V 5 bases short and J 0 bases short, with 16 bases between. Looked up from germline, CDR1 is MNHEY and CDR2 is SVGAGI. The CDR3 runs 16 residues. CDR3 coding DNA: TGTGCCAGCAGTGTAGCCGGGAGCCATGTGAACACTGAAGCTTTCTTT. It yields the protein CASSVAGSHVNTEAFF.

This clonotype was recorded many times. The genes are TRBV20-1 and TRBJ2-7, with TRBD1 matching 7 bases. CDR1 and CDR2 (germline): DFQATT, SNEGSKA (reference sequence). V shed 4 bases and J 2 bases; nucleotides not matched to a gene: 2. CDR3 length equals 12 residues. DNA for the CDR3: TGCAGTGCTACCGGGACAGCCTACGAGCAGTACTTC. Protein sequence: CSATGTAYEQYF.

This clonotype was seen a few times. A read error may explain this, as a much larger clone is one base away. V gene TRBV3-1 combines with J gene TRBJ2-3; 8 bases match TRBD2. This CDR3 spans 14 amino acids. Trimming took 3 bases from V and 3 from J; bases not matched to a gene: 2. Looked up from germline, CDR1 is LGHDT and CDR2 is YNNKEL (reference sequence). The CDR3 spells CASSHAGGTDTQYF. DNA of the CDR3: TGTGCCAGCAGCCATGCGGGGGGAACAGATACGCAGTATTTT.

This clonotype was seen many times. The chain has TRBV20-1 and TRBJ2-7; either TRBD1 or TRBD2 may fit D (6 bases each). CDR1 is DFQATT and CDR2 is SNEGSKA in the germline V gene (reference sequence). This CDR3 contains 17 residues. The V end lost 0 bases, the J end lost 6 bases, and 24 bases lay between the germline ends. This chain's CDR3 is CSARDKGGARGKLEQYF. In DNA, the CDR3 is TGCAGTGCTAGAGATAAGGGGGGTGCCCGGGGGAAGCTCGAGCAGTACTTC.